Listed below are T cell receptor beta chains from one sample, sequenced in a study of T cells in Graves' hyperthyroidism and ophthalmopathy. Via MiXCR, TCRdb re-called the multiplex PCR reads, giving one row per CDR3 protein. The table lists approximately 330,000 distinct CDR3 sequences, 15% to 20% of them singletons. The sequencing input was blood. All receptors come from a woman between 45 and 65 years old with Graves' hyperthyroidism. The CDR3 runs from the conserved cysteine through the conserved F or W. D genes are given only for firm matches. Some rows have no size entry. The others give once, few or many, or a class for an expanded clone.

clone_size | j_call | v_call | d_call | cdr3_nt | cdr3_aa
. | TRBJ1-1 | TRBV19 | . | TGTGCCAGTAGTGAGGTGAGGGAAACTGAAGCTTTCTTT | CASSEVRETEAFF
few | TRBJ1-6 | TRBV28 | TRBD1 | TGTGCCAGCAGTCTACCCGGGACAGGGGGCAATTCACCCCTCCACTTT | CASSLPGTGGNSPLHF
many | TRBJ1-5 | TRBV2 | . | TGTGCCAGCAGTGTGGGTTTAGGACAGCCCCAGCATTTT | CASSVGLGQPQHF
few | TRBJ1-2 | TRBV28 | . | TGTGCCAGCAACTTCCGTAACAGGGCTTTTCCTGGCTACACCTTC | CASNFRNRAFPGYTF
. | TRBJ2-7 | TRBV15 | . | TGTGCCACCAGCAGAGACCCCGGACAGCCCTACAATGAGCAGTACTTC | CATSRDPGQPYNEQYF
many | TRBJ1-1 | TRBV18 | . | TGTGCCAGCTCACCCGGGGACATCTTGAACACTGAAGCTTTCTTT | CASSPGDILNTEAFF
many | TRBJ2-7 | TRBV27 | . | TGTGCCAGCAGTTTATGGGCAGCGTGGGACGAGCAGTACTTC | CASSLWAAWDEQYF
. | TRBJ2-2 | TRBV12-3/TRBV12-4 | . | TGTGCCAGCAGAGTCCACGGGGGCACCGGGGAGCTGTTTTTT | CASRVHGGTGELFF
many | TRBJ2-3 | TRBV5-1 | . | TGCGCCAGCAGCTCCACAGGGAGTATGGATACGCAGTATTTT | CASSSTGSMDTQYF
many | TRBJ2-3 | TRBV7-3 | . | TGTGCCAGCAGTGACTCGGGAGATACGCAGTATTTT | CASSDSGDTQYF
. | TRBJ2-1 | TRBV20-1 | . | TGCAGTGCCATAACTAGCTCTCTCGATGAGCAGTTCTTC | CSAITSSLDEQFF
. | TRBJ1-2 | TRBV2 | TRBD1 | TGTGCCAGCACCCAGACAGGGTCATATTATGGCTACACCTTC | CASTQTGSYYGYTF
many | TRBJ1-1 | TRBV12-3/TRBV12-4 | . | TGTGCCAGCAGTTTAGTTCTCAGGGGAGAAGCTTTCTTT | CASSLVLRGEAFF
few | TRBJ2-6 | TRBV28 | . | TGTGCCAGCAGTTTAAAGTTGGGTTCCTCTGGGGCCAACGTCCTGACTTTC | CASSLKLGSSGANVLTF
many | TRBJ2-3 | TRBV6-5 | . | TGTGCCAGCAGTTACTCTACAATAGATACGCAGTATTTT | CASSYSTIDTQYF
few | TRBJ1-6 | TRBV30 | TRBD1 | TGTGCCTGGGATGGCGGGACAGGCTATAATTCACCCCTCCACTTT | CAWDGGTGYNSPLHF
many | TRBJ1-2 | TRBV12-3/TRBV12-4 | . | TGTGCCAGCAGTTCCGGGACACCCTATGGCTACACCTTC | CASSSGTPYGYTF
few | TRBJ1-6 | TRBV3-1 | . | TGTGCCAGCAGCCACGCACGGGTTTATAATTCACCCCTCCACTTT | CASSHARVYNSPLHF
. | TRBJ2-5 | TRBV20-1 | TRBD1 | TGCAGTGCTAGAGATATTAGTTTAGGGGGCACCTCCCAAGAGACCCAGTACTTC | CSARDISLGGTSQETQYF
few | TRBJ1-1 | TRBV4-1 | . | TGCGCCAGCAGCCCCTACACGAACACTGAAGCTTTCTTT | CASSPYTNTEAFF
few | TRBJ2-7 | TRBV7-6 | . | TGTGCCAGCAGCTCCCGGGCCTCCTACGAGCAGTACTTC | CASSSRASYEQYF
many | TRBJ1-6 | TRBV12-3/TRBV12-4 | . | TGTGCCAGCACCCAATCGACAGGTCGAAATTCACCCCTCCACTTT | CASTQSTGRNSPLHF
few | TRBJ1-1 | TRBV27 | . | TGTGCCAGCAGCCAGTTCGGACGGGGGGTATTATATGAAGCTTTCTTT | CASSQFGRGVLYEAFF
. | TRBJ1-1 | TRBV5-6 | . | TGTGCCAGCAGCGAAACCTGGGACCGCCTAAACACTGAAGCTTCCTTT | CASSETWDRLNTEASF
many | TRBJ2-1 | TRBV12-3/TRBV12-4 | TRBD2 | TGTGCCAGCAGTATCCGTAGCGGGGGCCCCTACAATGAGCAGTTCTTC | CASSIRSGGPYNEQFF
. | TRBJ2-4 | TRBV20-1 | TRBD1 | TGCAGTGCTAGTACAGGGGGCGCCAAAAACATTCAGTACTTC | CSASTGGAKNIQYF
few | TRBJ1-3 | TRBV15 | . | TGTGCCACCAGCAGAGATGACTCTTCTAGCTCTGGAAACACCATATATTTT | CATSRDDSSSSGNTIYF
few | TRBJ2-7 | TRBV19 | TRBD2 | TGTGCCAGTAGTAATAGCGGGAGTTCCTACGAGCAGTACTTC | CASSNSGSSYEQYF